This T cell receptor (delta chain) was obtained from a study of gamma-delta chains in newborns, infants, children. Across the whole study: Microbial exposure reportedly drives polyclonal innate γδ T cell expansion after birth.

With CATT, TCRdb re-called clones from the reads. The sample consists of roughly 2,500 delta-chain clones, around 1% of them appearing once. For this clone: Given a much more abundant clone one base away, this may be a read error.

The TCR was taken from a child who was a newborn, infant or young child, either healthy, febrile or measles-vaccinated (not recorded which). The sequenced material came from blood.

The CDR3 DNA follows: TGTGCCTGTGACACCGTACTGGGGGACTCCTGGGACACCCGACGGATGTTTTTC. It specifies CACDTVLGDSWDTRRMFF. This chain joins TRDV2 and TRDJ3, with TRDD3 identical over 9 bases. CDR1 and CDR2 (germline): GEAIGNYY, EKD. This CDR3 spans 18 amino acids.